These T cell receptor beta chains were read from a single sample in a study of blood T cell repertoires in COVID-19. Measured with immunoSEQ multiplex PCR; TCRdb has only the in-frame clones, and not every one. The table shows 410,000 or so clones, with approximately 89% occurring only once. The sequencing input was peripheral blood. The receptors were sampled from a woman in her thirties or forties with COVID-19, enrolled during active disease. The CDR3 runs from the conserved cysteine through the conserved F or W. A D gene is named only where the DNA matches it firmly. Part of the rows lack a size; the others show once, few, many or a class for expanded clones.

V,size,length,J,D,CDR3,DNA
TRBV5-5,NA,15,TRBJ1-2,NA,CASSIQHRIGRDYTF,TGTGCCAGCAGCATACAACACCGCATCGGGAGGGACTACACCTTC
TRBV7-9,NA,16,TRBJ2-5,TRBD2,CASSPSSGGGQETQYF,TGTGCCAGCAGCCCATCTAGCGGGGGGGGGCAAGAGACCCAGTACTTC
TRBV3-1/TRBV3-2,NA,14,TRBJ2-7,NA,CASSLQGSGNEQYF,TGTGCCAGCAGCCTACAGGGTTCCGGCAACGAGCAGTACTTC
TRBV6-5,NA,14,TRBJ2-7,NA,CASSSNQASYEQYF,TGTGCCAGCAGTTCTAATCAGGCGAGCTACGAGCAGTACTTC
TRBV19,NA,12,TRBJ1-1,TRBD1,CASSARTGEAFF,TGTGCCAGTAGTGCCAGGACAGGAGAAGCTTTCTTT
TRBV11-3,NA,14,TRBJ1-1,NA,CASSLGQPNQEAFF,TGTGCCAGCAGCTTAGGACAACCGAACCAAGAAGCTTTCTTT
TRBV20-1,NA,14,TRBJ1-5,TRBD1,CSASGQGDRQPQHF,TGCAGTGCTAGTGGTCAGGGGGATCGACAGCCCCAGCATTTT
TRBV6-1,NA,16,TRBJ1-5,TRBD1,CASSAAAGGGNQPQHF,TGTGCCAGCAGTGCCGCAGCAGGGGGTGGAAATCAGCCCCAGCATTTT
TRBV24-1,NA,18,TRBJ1-5,TRBD1,CATSDLGQGASSNQPQHF,TGTGCCACCAGTGATTTGGGACAGGGGGCGTCGAGCAATCAGCCCCAGCATTTT
TRBV3-1/TRBV3-2,NA,13,TRBJ2-2,NA,CASSRASGGELFF,TGTGCCAGCAGCCGAGCGTCCGGCGGGGAGCTGTTTTTT
TRBV28,NA,21,TRBJ2-1,TRBD2,CASSFSLPGLAGGTSYNEQFF,TGTGCCAGCAGTTTCTCTTTACCGGGACTAGCGGGAGGGACATCCTACAATGAGCAGTTCTTC
TRBV28,NA,16,TRBJ1-5,NA,CASRPTSGGGNQPQHF,TGTGCCAGCAGACCTACTTCCGGCGGGGGCAATCAGCCCCAGCATTTT
TRBV29-1,NA,13,TRBJ1-1,NA,CSVDGQTITEAFF,TGCAGCGTTGATGGGCAGACGATCACTGAAGCTTTCTTT
TRBV19,NA,17,TRBJ2-3,TRBD1,CASSMSIGTGSSDTQYF,TGTGCCAGTAGTATGAGCATCGGGACAGGGTCCTCAGATACGCAGTATTTT
TRBV2,NA,17,TRBJ2-7,TRBD1,CASSEEGPGQGRYEQYF,TGTGCCAGCAGTGAAGAAGGGCCGGGACAGGGTCGGTACGAGCAGTACTTC
TRBV7-2,NA,16,TRBJ2-2,NA,CASSPAGVLNTGELFF,TGTGCCAGCAGCCCGGCAGGGGTCCTGAACACCGGGGAGCTGTTTTTT
TRBV7-2,NA,13,TRBJ1-5,NA,CASSRLSNQPQHF,TGTGCCAGCAGCCGCCTAAGCAATCAGCCCCAGCATTTT
TRBV19,once,15,TRBJ1-5,TRBD1,CASRQGGYSNQPQHF,TGTGCCAGTAGACAGGGGGGATATAGCAATCAGCCCCAGCATTTT
TRBV4-2,NA,15,TRBJ1-6,TRBD1,CASSRDGQGNSPLHF,TGTGCCAGCAGCCGAGACGGACAGGGAAATTCACCCCTCCACTTT
TRBV12-5,NA,16,TRBJ1-3,TRBD1,CASGLDLKTGANTIYF,TGTGCTAGTGGTTTGGACCTCAAGACAGGGGCCAACACCATATATTTT
TRBV4-3,NA,16,TRBJ1-5,NA,CASSQGIGGNYQPQHF,TGCGCCAGCAGCCAAGGGATCGGGGGGAATTATCAGCCCCAGCATTTT
TRBV2,NA,13,TRBJ2-5,NA,CASSGMGRETQYF,TGTGCCAGCAGTGGGATGGGGCGGGAGACCCAGTACTTC
TRBV7-2,NA,13,TRBJ2-7,NA,CASSLSRGSEQYF,TGTGCCAGCAGCTTATCCCGGGGGTCCGAGCAGTACTTC
TRBV28,NA,14,TRBJ1-6,NA,CASSLEEPNSPLHF,TGTGCCAGCAGTTTAGAAGAGCCTAATTCACCCCTCCACTTT
TRBV30,NA,18,TRBJ2-5,TRBD1,CAWSVPGTGILTGETQYF,TGTGCCTGGAGTGTACCTGGGACAGGGATCCTAACTGGAGAGACCCAGTACTTC
TRBV6-5,NA,13,TRBJ2-5,NA,CASRSTGRETQYF,TGTGCCAGCAGGTCGACAGGGAGGGAGACCCAGTACTTC
TRBV21-1,NA,15,TRBJ1-2,NA,CASSKKSGDVYGYTF,TGTGCCAGCAGCAAAAAATCAGGGGATGTGTATGGCTACACCTTC
TRBV27,few,14,TRBJ2-7,TRBD1,CASSLDRGTYEQYF,TGTGCCAGCAGTTTAGACAGGGGAACCTACGAGCAGTACTTC
TRBV3-1/TRBV3-2,NA,16,TRBJ1-3,TRBD1,CASSQGRTGSGNTIYF,TGTGCCAGCAGCCAAGGTAGGACAGGCTCTGGAAACACCATATATTTT
TRBV6-1,NA,15,TRBJ1-4,NA,CASSEPQGLNEKLFF,TGTGCCAGCAGTGAACCACAGGGTCTTAATGAAAAACTGTTTTTT
TRBV5-6,NA,13,TRBJ1-2,TRBD1,CASSRDRGYGYTF,TGTGCCAGCAGCCGGGACAGGGGCTATGGCTACACCTTC
TRBV29-1,NA,14,TRBJ2-2,TRBD2,CSVGSGTSTGELFF,TGCAGCGTCGGTAGCGGGACCTCCACCGGGGAGCTGTTTTTT
TRBV6-5,NA,15,TRBJ1-2,NA,CASSPGRGWNYGYTF,TGTGCCAGCAGTCCCGGACGGGGTTGGAACTATGGCTACACCTTC
TRBV7-9,NA,12,TRBJ1-6,NA,CASSLVGTPLHF,TGTGCCAGCAGCTTGGTGGGGACTCCCCTCCACTTT
TRBV19,NA,15,TRBJ2-7,NA,CASSILLDGVYEQYF,TGTGCCAGTAGCATACTACTGGACGGGGTCTACGAGCAGTACTTC
TRBV12-2,NA,21,TRBJ1-5,NA,CASRLPRNRDRDTGSNQPQHF,TGTGCAAGTCGCTTACCAAGGAACCGGGACAGGGACACTGGAAGCAATCAGCCCCAGCATTTT
TRBV11-2,NA,15,TRBJ2-7,TRBD2,CASSLVAGGSYEQYF,TGTGCCAGCAGCTTAGTAGCGGGGGGTTCCTACGAGCAGTACTTC
TRBV27,few,15,TRBJ2-1,TRBD1,CASSRPGTGTNEQFF,TGTGCCAGCAGTCGACCCGGGACAGGGACCAATGAGCAGTTCTTC
TRBV7-2,NA,14,TRBJ1-1,NA,CASSLEAGIIEAFF,TGTGCCAGCAGCTTAGAAGCAGGGATCATTGAAGCTTTCTTT
TRBV5-4,NA,14,TRBJ1-4,NA,CASSLTGSREKLFF,TGTGCCAGCAGTCTGACGGGGTCGAGAGAAAAACTGTTTTTT
TRBV6-5,NA,15,TRBJ2-1,NA,CASNAGTFSYNEQFF,TGTGCCAGCAACGCGGGGACTTTCTCCTACAATGAGCAGTTCTTC
TRBV27,NA,15,TRBJ2-1,NA,CASSFYRESYNEQFF,TGTGCCAGCAGTTTTTACAGGGAATCCTACAATGAGCAGTTCTTC
TRBV9,NA,17,TRBJ2-6,NA,CASSPIPRGAGANVLTF,TGTGCCAGCAGCCCCATTCCCAGGGGGGCTGGGGCCAACGTCCTGACTTTC
TRBV13,once,15,TRBJ1-3,TRBD1,CASSPDRAAGNTIYF,TGTGCCAGCAGCCCGGACAGGGCGGCTGGAAACACCATATATTTT
TRBV7-2,once,18,TRBJ1-2,NA,CASSLVPLGRILGYGYTF,TGTGCCAGCAGCTTAGTTCCCCTTGGCAGAATCCTAGGCTATGGCTACACCTTC
TRBV6-5,NA,15,TRBJ2-7,TRBD2,CASSPTSGRAYEQYF,TGTGCCAGCAGCCCAACTAGCGGGAGGGCCTACGAGCAGTACTTC
TRBV28,NA,19,TRBJ1-1,NA,CASSPTPGQSHEYSTEAFF,TGTGCCAGCAGTCCAACCCCAGGACAGAGTCACGAATACTCCACTGAAGCTTTCTTT
TRBV4-1,NA,16,TRBJ2-2,NA,CASSQESNPGTGELFF,TGCGCCAGCAGCCAAGAGTCCAATCCCGGCACCGGGGAGCTGTTTTTT
TRBV7-8,NA,16,TRBJ2-2,NA,CASSPNGHANTGELFF,TGTGCCAGCAGCCCGAACGGACACGCGAACACCGGGGAGCTGTTTTTT
TRBV19,NA,12,TRBJ1-6,NA,CASSISGTPLHF,TGTGCCAGTAGTATCAGTGGCACACCCCTCCACTTT
TRBV15,NA,19,TRBJ1-1,NA,CATSRLPRTVRSSNTEAFF,TGTGCCACCAGCAGATTGCCGAGGACAGTTCGTTCTTCGAACACTGAAGCTTTCTTT
TRBV4-3,many,14,TRBJ2-2,TRBD2,CASSSGGDTGELFF,TGCGCCAGCAGTAGCGGGGGGGACACCGGGGAGCTGTTTTTT
TRBV6-2/TRBV6-3,NA,14,TRBJ1-1,NA,CASSSLRQVSEAFF,TGTGCCAGCAGCTCACTCCGACAGGTTTCTGAAGCTTTCTTT
TRBV4-2,NA,13,TRBJ2-1,NA,CASSHPQANEQFF,TGTGCCAGCAGTCACCCGCAAGCCAATGAGCAGTTCTTC
TRBV18,NA,12,TRBJ1-2,NA,CASSPGSYGYTF,TGTGCCAGCTCACCGGGGAGCTATGGCTACACCTTC
TRBV6-5,NA,14,TRBJ2-1,NA,CASWGQLSYNEQFF,TGTGCCAGCTGGGGCCAACTCTCCTACAATGAGCAGTTCTTC
TRBV30,NA,12,TRBJ2-7,TRBD2,CAASGRAYEQYF,TGTGCTGCTAGCGGGAGGGCGTACGAGCAGTACTTC
TRBV30,NA,15,TRBJ1-2,TRBD1,CAWSWGQGAEYGYTF,TGTGCCTGGAGTTGGGGACAGGGGGCCGAGTATGGCTACACCTTC
TRBV19,NA,16,TRBJ2-7,NA,CASSTLTGTYPYEQYF,TGTGCCAGTAGTACCCTAACCGGGACATATCCCTACGAGCAGTACTTC